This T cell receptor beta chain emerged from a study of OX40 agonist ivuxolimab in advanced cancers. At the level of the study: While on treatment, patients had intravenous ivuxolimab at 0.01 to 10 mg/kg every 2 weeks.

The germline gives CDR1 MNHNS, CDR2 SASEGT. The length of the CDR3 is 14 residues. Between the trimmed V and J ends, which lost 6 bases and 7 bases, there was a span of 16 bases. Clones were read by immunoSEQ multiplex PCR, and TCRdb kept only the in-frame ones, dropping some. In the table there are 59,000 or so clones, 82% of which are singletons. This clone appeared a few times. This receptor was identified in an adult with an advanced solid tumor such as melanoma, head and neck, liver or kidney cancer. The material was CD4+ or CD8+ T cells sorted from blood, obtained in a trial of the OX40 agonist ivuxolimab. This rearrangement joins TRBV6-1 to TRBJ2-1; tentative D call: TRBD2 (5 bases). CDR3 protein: CASRLKLESNEQFF. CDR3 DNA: TGTGCCAGCAGACTAAAACTAGAGTCGAATGAGCAGTTCTTC.